The 24 T cell receptor beta chains listed next were all sequenced from one sample in a study of control samples from healthy donors and cancer patients. TCRdb's table, derived via immunoSEQ multiplex PCR, lists solely in-frame clones and lacks some. The sample consists of roughly 450,000 clones, roughly 90% of them appearing once. The sequenced sample was PBMCs. The receptors originated from a man between 35 and 55 years old with head and neck cancer.

The rearrangement links TRBV3-1 (or the pseudogene TRBV3-2) to TRBJ1-1, with D perhaps matching TRBD1 (5 bases). The length of the CDR3 is 15 residues. Germline V gives CDR1 LGHDT, CDR2 YNNKEL (reference sequence). Trimming took off 1 base at V and 6 bases at J, with 15 bases between the two ends. CDR3 in DNA: TGTGCCAGCAGCCAAGGAGCGGCAGGGAGTCCTGAAGCTTTCTTT. Translation gives CASSQGAAGSPEAFF.

CDR3 residues: CASSYRGDRLYGYTF. The CDR3 nucleotides read TGTGCCAGCAGTTACAGGGGGGACCGCCTTTATGGCTACACCTTC. The rearrangement joins TRBV6-5 to TRBJ1-2; possible D gene TRBD1, 6 bases. CDR3 size: 15 residues. Trimming removed 2 bases at V and 5 bases at J, with 15 bases between. Germline assignment: CDR1 MNHEY and CDR2 SVGAGI.

This clone was seen just once. The chain recombines TRBV28 with TRBJ2-3; D is unresolved. Germline loops: CDR1 MDHEN, CDR2 SYDVKM. V dropped 6 bases and J dropped 2 bases, with 3 bases sitting between them. CDR3 size: 11 residues. CDR3: CASRNTDTQYF. The CDR3 nucleotides read TGTGCCAGCAGAAACACAGATACGCAGTATTTT.

This sequence joins TRBV10-1 and TRBJ2-3; 7 bases are shared with TRBD1. Germline CDR1 reads WNHNN; CDR2 reads SYGVQD (reference sequence). The CDR3 contains 13 residues. V gave up 8 bases and J gave up 2 bases; unmatched junction bases: 4. As DNA, the CDR3 is TGCGCCAGCCGAGACAGGGACACAGATACGCAGTATTTT. Protein: CASRDRDTDTQYF.

The chain recombines TRBV11-2 with TRBJ1-2, with 7 positions matching TRBD1. The CDR3 is 17 amino acids. Germline CDR1 and CDR2: SGHAT and FQNNGV. Trimming at V came to 4 bases and at J to 3 bases, leaving 14 bases not matched to a gene. CDR3: CASSSVVLGQKHYGYTF. The DNA of the CDR3 is TGTGCCAGCAGCTCCGTGGTATTGGGACAGAAGCACTATGGCTACACCTTC. Full variable domain (outside the CDR3, taken from reference TRBV11-2 and TRBJ1-2): EAGVAQSPRYKIIEKRQSVAFWCNPISGHATLYWYQQILGQGPKLLIQFQNNGVVDDSQLPKDRFSAERLKGVDSTLKIQPAKLEDSAVYLCASSSVVLGQKHYGYTFGSGTRLTVV.

This chain uses TRBV6-5 with TRBJ2-7; perhaps TRBD1 as D (6 bases). Germline V gene lookup returns CDR1 MNHEY and CDR2 SVGAGI. The CDR3 spans 15 residues. The V gene lost 7 bases and the J gene lost 4 bases, with 20 bases spanning the gap. CDR3 protein: CASTSGWGPIYEQYF. CDR3 DNA sequence: TGTGCCAGCACCTCGGGCTGGGGGCCTATTTACGAGCAGTACTTC.

V usage is TRBV7-3 and J usage is TRBJ2-7, with D maybe TRBD2 (6 bases). Trimming stripped 1 base from V and 3 bases from J, with 10 bases between. Germline V gives CDR1 SGHTA, CDR2 FQGTGA. The CDR3 totals 14 residues. Here the CDR3 reads CASSLNGGYYEQYF. The DNA of the CDR3 is TGTGCCAGCAGCTTAAATGGGGGGTACTACGAGCAGTACTTC.

The chain has TRBV2 and TRBJ2-3; TRBD1 matches 9 bases. After removal of 5 bases from V and 4 bases from J, the junction contained 7 bases not matched to a gene. Germline V gene sequence: CDR1 SNHLY, CDR2 FYNNEI. The CDR3 is made up of 15 amino acids. As DNA, the CDR3 is TGTGCCAGCAGTCCTGACAGGGGGTACGCAGATACGCAGTATTTT. Its protein product is CASSPDRGYADTQYF.

The J gene is TRBJ2-1, the V gene TRBV14; D is possibly TRBD2 (5 bases). Germline V lookup: CDR1 SGHDN, CDR2 FVKESK. V dropped 0 bases and J dropped 5 bases, with 11 bases sitting between them. The CDR3 contains 15 residues. CDR3 nucleotides: TGTGCCAGCAGCCAAGAAGTAGCGCGAAACAATGAGCAGTTCTTC. This gives the protein CASSQEVARNNEQFF.

The V and J genes are TRBV19 and TRBJ1-4, with a weak D call TRBD1 (5 bases). CDR3 size: 15 residues. Per germline, CDR1 LNHDA and CDR2 SQIVND (reference sequence). V was clipped by 5 bases and J by 5 bases, with 15 bases between them. The CDR3, as DNA: TGTGCCAGTAGTCTCCGGGGACGGGGCAATGAAAAACTGTTTTTT. Protein: CASSLRGRGNEKLFF.

The CDR3 loop reads CASSSGRVGSPLHF. The CDR3 DNA reads as TGTGCCAGCAGTTCGGGGAGGGTTGGTTCACCCCTCCACTTT. The rearrangement links TRBV6-5 to TRBJ1-6, with D unresolved. The V end was cut by 4 bases, the J end by 9 bases, with 13 bases between. The CDR3 length is 14 residues. CDR1 and CDR2 (germline): MNHEY, SVGAGI.

The chain carries TRBV25-1 and TRBJ1-1; TRBD1 is a possible D gene (6 bases). Germline assignment: CDR1 MGHDK and CDR2 SYGVNS. The V end was cut by 6 bases, the J end by 4 bases, with 12 bases between. This CDR3 contains 13 residues. CDR3 in DNA: TGTGCCAGCAGCAGGAGAGGGGGCACTGAAGCTTTCTTT. This encodes CASSRRGGTEAFF.

The chain is built from TRBV6-2 or TRBV6-3 and TRBJ1-1, with 11 bases matching TRBD1. This CDR3 is built from 18 residues. Germline V gene lookup returns CDR1 MNHEY and CDR2 SVGEGT. With V trimmed by 0 bases and J by 4 bases, 10 bases remained unmatched. The CDR3: CASSYSIEDRGRGTEAFF. The CDR3 region has the DNA TGTGCCAGCAGTTACTCGATAGAGGACAGGGGGCGAGGCACTGAAGCTTTCTTT.

This clone was found once. The CDR3 is CASSLGRAFF. The CDR3 bases are TGTGCCAGCAGTTTAGGTAGGGCTTTCTTT. The chain links TRBV28 to TRBJ1-1; the D is unclear. The CDR3 covers 10 residues. Per germline, CDR1 MDHEN and CDR2 SYDVKM. V was pared by 2 bases and J by 11 bases, with 6 bases between.

The chain carries TRBV29-1 and TRBJ1-1; tentatively, D is TRBD1 (5 bases). Trimming cost V 5 bases and J 0 bases, with 13 bases left between them. The CDR3 is 14 residues long. CDR1 is SQVTM, CDR2 ANQGSEA, per germline. The DNA for the CDR3 is TGCAGCGTTCACTCAGGGTTTATGAACACTGAAGCTTTCTTT. This sequence encodes CSVHSGFMNTEAFF.

The chain couples TRBV10-3 to TRBJ1-2, with TRBD1 matching over 10 bases. The germline V gene encodes CDR1 ENHRY and CDR2 SYGVKD. The CDR3 sequence is 15 residues long. J lost 12 bases, V lost 6 bases, and 16 bases had no gene match. The CDR3 sequence is CAIRGGTGADHGDTF. In DNA, the CDR3 is TGTGCCATCAGGGGAGGGACAGGGGCAGATCACGGGGACACCTTC.

The chain uses TRBV28 and TRBJ2-5, with 9 bases aligning to TRBD1. The V gene end was trimmed by 6 bases and the J gene end by 5 bases; junction bases not matched to a gene: 7. The germline V gene has CDR1 MDHEN and CDR2 SYDVKM. CDR3 length: 14 residues. The CDR3 spells CASRTGGEWETQYF. The CDR3 DNA reads as TGTGCCAGCAGGACAGGGGGTGAGTGGGAGACCCAGTACTTC.

V and J are TRBV14 and TRBJ1-6; possibly TRBD1 for D (6 bases). CDR3 length: 14 residues. Per the germline V gene, CDR1 is SGHDN and CDR2 is FVKESK. V lost 5 bases and J 11 bases, leaving 16 bases between the germline ends. The CDR3 nucleotides read TGTGCCAGCAGCAAGGCGACAGGTCTCACACCCCTCCACTTT. This encodes CASSKATGLTPLHF.

The chain recombines TRBV7-9 with TRBJ1-1; a weak D match, TRBD1 (6 bases). Trimming took off 5 bases at V and 0 bases at J, with 10 bases between the two ends. The CDR3 runs to 14 residues. Germline V gives CDR1 SEHNR, CDR2 FQNEAQ (reference sequence). The CDR3 bases are TGTGCCAGCAGCGAGGACAGCTTGAACACTGAAGCTTTCTTT. Its protein is CASSEDSLNTEAFF.

The chain combines TRBV16 with TRBJ1-1, with D possibly being TRBD1 (6 bases). Trimming removed 4 bases at V and 4 bases at J, with 13 bases between. This CDR3 has 14 amino acids. The germline V gene encodes CDR1 KGHSY and CDR2 FQNENV. The CDR3 protein is CASSLTGSATEAFF. The CDR3 bases are TGTGCCAGCAGCCTAACAGGGTCGGCCACTGAAGCTTTCTTT.

The V gene is TRBV27, the J gene TRBJ2-3, with 7 nucleotides matching TRBD2. Germline assignment: CDR1 MNHEY and CDR2 SMNVEV (reference sequence). V dropped 5 bases and J dropped 4; count of bases not matched to a gene: 6. The CDR3 is made up of 14 amino acids. CDR3 sequence (DNA): TGTGCCAGCAGTAGGGACCGGGGGGCAGATACGCAGTATTTT. It specifies CASSRDRGADTQYF.

The chain recombines TRBV30 with TRBJ1-6; D is possibly TRBD1 (5 bases). V lost 1 base and J lost 3, with 7 bases in between. Germline-derived CDR1 and CDR2 are GTSNPN and SVGIG (reference sequence). This CDR3 is 14 amino acids long. CDR3 amino acids: CAWSGQRYNSPLHF. As DNA, the CDR3 is TGTGCCTGGAGTGGACAGCGCTATAATTCACCCCTCCACTTT.

This clone is a singleton in its sample. The chain couples TRBV4-3 to TRBJ1-2; D gene unclear. V was pared by 1 base and J by 8 bases, with 14 bases between. Germline CDR1 and CDR2: LGHNA and YSLEER. This CDR3 contains 14 residues. For the CDR3, the DNA is TGCGCCAGCAGCCAAGTGACGGGAATTTGGGGCTACACCTTC. This gives the protein CASSQVTGIWGYTF.

This clone has a handful of counts. The chain uses TRBV10-3 and TRBJ2-7; 7 nucleotides match TRBD1. From germline, CDR1 is ENHRY and CDR2 SYGVKD. V was pared by 2 bases and J by 4 bases, with 8 bases of the junction left unmatched. This CDR3 is built from 15 residues. CDR3 sequence (DNA): TGTGCCATCAGTGAGATCGCAGGGGGTACGTACGAGCAGTACTTC. Translation: CAISEIAGGTYEQYF.